The clone carrying this T cell receptor beta chain was detected a few times. Its antigen is as yet unknown. This sample is drawn from a study of response to subunit inactivated influenza vaccine. Findings and limits, study-wide: There was a suggestion from the authors that each seasonal influenza vaccination recruits few new T cells.

The CDR3 spans 19 residues. CDR1 MNHEY and CDR2 SVGAGI come from the germline V gene. The ends lost 2 bases at V and 1 base at J; junction bases unmatched: 7. MiXCR was run by TCRdb on the RT-PCR reads, yielding one entry per CDR3 protein. Among 300,000 to 350,000 distinct CDR3 sequences listed, over 20% were seen once. Material: PBMCs from blood, obtained about 20 months after vaccination. The chain employs TRBV6-5 and TRBJ1-6; 11 nucleotides agree with TRBD1. The sequence came from a man between 45 and 75 years old who received an inactivated influenza vaccine. The CDR3: CASSYQSGTGGSYNSPLHF. The DNA for the CDR3 is TGTGCCAGCAGTTACCAATCCGGGACAGGGGGGTCCTATAATTCACCCCTCCACTTT.